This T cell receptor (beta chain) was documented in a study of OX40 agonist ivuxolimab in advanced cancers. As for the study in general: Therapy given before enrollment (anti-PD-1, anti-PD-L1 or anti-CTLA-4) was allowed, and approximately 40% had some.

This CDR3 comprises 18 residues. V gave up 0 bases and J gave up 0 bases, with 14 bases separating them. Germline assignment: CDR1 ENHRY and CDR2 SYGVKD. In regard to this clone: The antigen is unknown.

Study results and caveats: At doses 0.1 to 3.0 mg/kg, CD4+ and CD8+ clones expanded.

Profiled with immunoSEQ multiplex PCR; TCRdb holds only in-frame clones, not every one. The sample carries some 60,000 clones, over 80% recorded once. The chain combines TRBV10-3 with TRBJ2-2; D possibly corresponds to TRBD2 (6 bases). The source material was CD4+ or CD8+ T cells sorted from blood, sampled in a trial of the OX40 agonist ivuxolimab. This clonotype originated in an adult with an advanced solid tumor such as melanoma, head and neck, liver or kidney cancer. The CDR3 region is CAISESSSGDSNTGELFF. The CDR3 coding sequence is TGTGCCATCAGTGAGTCGAGTTCCGGGGACTCGAACACCGGGGAGCTGTTTTTT.